This TCR beta chain derives from a study of PD-L1 blockade in urothelial cancer. This CDR3 contains 14 residues. The trim removed 3 bases at V and 7 bases at J, leaving 2 bases unmatched. Germline-derived CDR1 and CDR2 are MNHEY and SMNVEV (reference sequence). The time point: pretreatment peripheral blood. Method: immunoSEQ multiplex PCR; TCRdb's copy keeps in-frame clones and lacks some. The sample lists 80,000 to 90,000 clones; more than 75% were seen once. This sample comprised PBMCs, obtained around atezolizumab (anti-PD-L1) treatment. The chain has TRBV27 and TRBJ2-1, with 11 bases that match TRBD2. This TCR came from a man aged 60-69 years with urothelial cancer. As DNA, the CDR3 is TGTGCCAGCAGTTTTAGCGGGAGGGGAAATGAGCAGTTCTTC. This sequence encodes CASSFSGRGNEQFF.